This TCR beta chain was sequenced in a study of blood T cell repertoires in COVID-19. Across the whole study: PBMCs, B-cell-depleted T cells, or T cells were the source of the cDNA or gDNA that made up the material.

Germline V gene data show CDR1 as MNHNY and CDR2 as SVGAGI (reference sequence). With 10 bases removed from V and 4 bases from J, the gap between germline ends came to 17 bases. CDR3 size: 13 residues. Study processing details: By means of reference gene primer amplification, nucleated cell counts were estimated. Here immunoSEQ multiplex PCR was the method, and the copy in TCRdb shows in-frame clones only, minus some. The V and J calls and clone size were taken over from that table, and D and trimming were inferred from the DNA. The table has around 46,000 clones, 65% to 80% seen once. This receptor was taken from a human donor with active or convalescent COVID-19. The donor label of this sample is uncertain. The sequencing input was peripheral blood. The genes are TRBV6-6 and TRBJ2-7; tentative D call: TRBD2 (6 bases). CDR3 in DNA: TGTGCCACGAGAGGCGCGGGATTTTACGAGCAGTACTTC. This translates into CATRGAGFYEQYF.